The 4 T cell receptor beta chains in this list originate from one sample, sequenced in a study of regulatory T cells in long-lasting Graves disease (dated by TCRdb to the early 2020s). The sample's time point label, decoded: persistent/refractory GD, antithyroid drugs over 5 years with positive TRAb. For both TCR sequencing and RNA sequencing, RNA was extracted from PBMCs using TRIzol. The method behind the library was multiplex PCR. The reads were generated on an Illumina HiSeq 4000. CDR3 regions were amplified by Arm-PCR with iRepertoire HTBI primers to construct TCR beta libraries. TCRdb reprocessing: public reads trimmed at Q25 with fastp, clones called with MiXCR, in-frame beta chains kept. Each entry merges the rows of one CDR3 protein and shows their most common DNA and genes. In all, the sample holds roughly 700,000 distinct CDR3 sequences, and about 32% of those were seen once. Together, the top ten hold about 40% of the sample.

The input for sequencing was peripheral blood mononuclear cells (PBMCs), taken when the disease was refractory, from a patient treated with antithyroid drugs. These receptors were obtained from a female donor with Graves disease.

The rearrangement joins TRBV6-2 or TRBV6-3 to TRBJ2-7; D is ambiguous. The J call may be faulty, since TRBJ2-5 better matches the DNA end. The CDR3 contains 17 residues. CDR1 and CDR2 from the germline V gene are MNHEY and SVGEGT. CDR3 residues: CASSYRSGQRVQETQYF. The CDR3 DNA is TGTGCCAGCAGTTACAGATCTGGGCAACGGGTTCAAGAGACCCAGTACTTC.

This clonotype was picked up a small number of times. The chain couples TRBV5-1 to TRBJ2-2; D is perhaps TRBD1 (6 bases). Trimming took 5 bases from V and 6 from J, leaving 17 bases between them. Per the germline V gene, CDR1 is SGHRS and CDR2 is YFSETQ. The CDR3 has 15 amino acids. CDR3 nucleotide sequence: TGCGCCAGCAGTCTCGACAGGAGGACGGCCGGGGAGCTGTTTTTT. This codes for CASSLDRRTAGELFF.

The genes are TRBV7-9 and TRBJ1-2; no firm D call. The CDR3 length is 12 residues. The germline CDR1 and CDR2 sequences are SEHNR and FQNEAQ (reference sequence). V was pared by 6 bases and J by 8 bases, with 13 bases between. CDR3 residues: CASSQSTSGYTF. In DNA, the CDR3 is TGTGCCAGCAGTCAAAGCACATCGGGCTACACCTTC.

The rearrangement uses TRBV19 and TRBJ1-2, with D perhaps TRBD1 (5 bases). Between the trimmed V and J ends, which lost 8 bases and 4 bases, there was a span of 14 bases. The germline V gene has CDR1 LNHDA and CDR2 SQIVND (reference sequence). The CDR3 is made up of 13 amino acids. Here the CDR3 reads CASGRGRGYGYTF. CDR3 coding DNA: TGTGCCAGTGGACGGGGCCGGGGCTATGGCTACACCTTC.